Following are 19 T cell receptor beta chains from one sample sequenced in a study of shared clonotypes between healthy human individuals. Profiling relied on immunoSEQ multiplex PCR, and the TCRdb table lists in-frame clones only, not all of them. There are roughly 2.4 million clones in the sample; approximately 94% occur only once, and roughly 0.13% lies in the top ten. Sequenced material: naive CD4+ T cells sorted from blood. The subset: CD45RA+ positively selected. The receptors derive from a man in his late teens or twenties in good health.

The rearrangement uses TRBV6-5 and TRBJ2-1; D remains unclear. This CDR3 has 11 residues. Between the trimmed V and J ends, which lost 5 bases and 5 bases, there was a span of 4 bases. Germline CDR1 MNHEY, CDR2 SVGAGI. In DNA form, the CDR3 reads TGTGCCAGCAGTCAGCACAATGAGCAGTTCTTC. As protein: CASSQHNEQFF.

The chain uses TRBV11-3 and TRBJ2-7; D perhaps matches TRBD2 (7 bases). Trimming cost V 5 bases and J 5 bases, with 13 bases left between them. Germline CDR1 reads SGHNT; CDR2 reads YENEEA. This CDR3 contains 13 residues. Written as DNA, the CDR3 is TGTGCCAGCAGCCCTCGGGGGGCTAACGAGCAGTACTTC. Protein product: CASSPRGANEQYF. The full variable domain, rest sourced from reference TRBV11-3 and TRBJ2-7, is EAGVVQSPRYKIIEKKQPVAFWCNPISGHNTLYWYLQNLGQGPELLIRYENEEAVDDSQLPKDRFSAERLKGVDSTLKIQPAELGDSAVYLCASSPRGANEQYFGPGTRLTVT.

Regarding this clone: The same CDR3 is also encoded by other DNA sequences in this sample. The CDR3 here is CASSVGGRADTQYF. The CDR3, as DNA: TGTGCCAGCAGCGTAGGGGGAAGAGCAGATACGCAGTATTTT. The chain uses TRBV9 and TRBJ2-3; D is unclear. CDR3 length: 14 amino acids. V was clipped by 0 bases and J by 4 bases, with 9 bases between them. Germline CDR1 is SGDLS and CDR2 is YYNGEE.

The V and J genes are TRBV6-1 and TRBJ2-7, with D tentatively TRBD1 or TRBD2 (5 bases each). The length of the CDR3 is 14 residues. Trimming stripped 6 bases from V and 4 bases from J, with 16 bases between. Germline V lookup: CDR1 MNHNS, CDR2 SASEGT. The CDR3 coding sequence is TGTGCCAGCAGAGGTTCGGCAGGGACGTACGAGCAGTACTTC. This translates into CASRGSAGTYEQYF.

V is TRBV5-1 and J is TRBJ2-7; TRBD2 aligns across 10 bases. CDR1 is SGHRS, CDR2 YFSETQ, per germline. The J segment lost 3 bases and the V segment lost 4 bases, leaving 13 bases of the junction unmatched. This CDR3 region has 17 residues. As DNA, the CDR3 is TGCGCCAGCAGCCCAAACGTTCTGGGGACTAGCGTCTACGAGCAGTACTTC. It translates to CASSPNVLGTSVYEQYF.

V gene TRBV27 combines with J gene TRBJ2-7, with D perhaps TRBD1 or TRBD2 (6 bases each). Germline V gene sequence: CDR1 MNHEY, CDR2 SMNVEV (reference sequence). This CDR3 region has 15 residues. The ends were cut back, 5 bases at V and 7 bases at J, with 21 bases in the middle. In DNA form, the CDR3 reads TGTGCCAGCAGTCCGACCTCCGGGGGCATATGGGAGCAGTACTTC. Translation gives CASSPTSGGIWEQYF.

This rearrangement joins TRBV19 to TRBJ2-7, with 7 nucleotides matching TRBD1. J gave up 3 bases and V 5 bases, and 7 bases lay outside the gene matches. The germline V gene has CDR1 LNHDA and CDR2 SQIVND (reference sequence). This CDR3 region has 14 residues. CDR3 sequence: CASSLTGDLYEQYF. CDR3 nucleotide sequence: TGTGCCAGTAGTCTAACAGGGGATCTCTACGAGCAGTACTTC.

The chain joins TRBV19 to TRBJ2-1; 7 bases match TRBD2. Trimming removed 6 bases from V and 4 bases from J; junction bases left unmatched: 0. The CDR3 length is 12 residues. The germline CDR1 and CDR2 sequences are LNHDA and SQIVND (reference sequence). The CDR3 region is CASRRGYNEQFF. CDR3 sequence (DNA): TGTGCCAGTAGGCGGGGGTACAATGAGCAGTTCTTC.

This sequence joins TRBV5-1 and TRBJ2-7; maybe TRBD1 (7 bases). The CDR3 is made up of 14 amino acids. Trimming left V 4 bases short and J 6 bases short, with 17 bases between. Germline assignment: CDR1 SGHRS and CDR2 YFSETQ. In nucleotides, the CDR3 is TGCGCCAGCAGCGTGGAGGGGACAGCGGGCGAGCAGTACTTC. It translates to CASSVEGTAGEQYF.

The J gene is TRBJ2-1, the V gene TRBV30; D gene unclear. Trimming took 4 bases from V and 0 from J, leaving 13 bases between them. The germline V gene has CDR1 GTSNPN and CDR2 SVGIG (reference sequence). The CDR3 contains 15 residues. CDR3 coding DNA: TGTGCCTGGACCGGTGGGTCGAGCTCCTACAATGAGCAGTTCTTC. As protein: CAWTGGSSSYNEQFF. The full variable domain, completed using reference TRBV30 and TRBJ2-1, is SQTIHQWPATLVQPVGSPLSLECTVEGTSNPNLYWYRQAAGRGLQLLFYSVGIGQISSEVPQNLSASRPQDRQFILSSKKLLLSDSGFYLCAWTGGSSSYNEQFFGPGTRLTVL.

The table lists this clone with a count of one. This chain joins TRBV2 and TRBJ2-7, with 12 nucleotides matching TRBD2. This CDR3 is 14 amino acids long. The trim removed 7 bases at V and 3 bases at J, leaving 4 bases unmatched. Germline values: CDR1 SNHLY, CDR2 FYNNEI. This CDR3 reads CASIRTSGNYEQYF. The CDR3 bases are TGTGCCAGCATTCGGACTAGCGGGAACTACGAGCAGTACTTC. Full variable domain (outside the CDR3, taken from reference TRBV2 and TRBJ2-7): EPEVTQTPSHQVTQMGQEVILRCVPISNHLYFYWYRQILGQKVEFLVSFYNNEISEKSEIFDDQFSVERPDGSNFTLKIRSTKLEDSAMYFCASIRTSGNYEQYFGPGTRLTVT.

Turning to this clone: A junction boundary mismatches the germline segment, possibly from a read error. The CDR3 region is CASSFGQEPFF. In DNA form, the CDR3 reads TGTGCCAGCAGCTTTGGACAGGAGCCGTTCTTC. The chain joins TRBV5-8 to TRBJ2-1; 7 positions match TRBD1. The germline gives CDR1 SGHTS, CDR2 YDEGEE. CDR3 length: 11 residues.

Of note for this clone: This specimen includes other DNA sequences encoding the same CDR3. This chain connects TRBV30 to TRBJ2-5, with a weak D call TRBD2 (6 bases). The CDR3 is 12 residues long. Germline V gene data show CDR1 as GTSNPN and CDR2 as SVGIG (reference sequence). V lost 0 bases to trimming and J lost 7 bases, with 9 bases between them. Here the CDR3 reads CAWSVVGGTQYF. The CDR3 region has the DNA TGTGCCTGGAGTGTAGTGGGGGGGACCCAGTACTTC. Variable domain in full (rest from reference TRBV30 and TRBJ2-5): SQTIHQWPATLVQPVGSPLSLECTVEGTSNPNLYWYRQAAGRGLQLLFYSVGIGQISSEVPQNLSASRPQDRQFILSSKKLLLSDSGFYLCAWSVVGGTQYFGPGTRLLVL.

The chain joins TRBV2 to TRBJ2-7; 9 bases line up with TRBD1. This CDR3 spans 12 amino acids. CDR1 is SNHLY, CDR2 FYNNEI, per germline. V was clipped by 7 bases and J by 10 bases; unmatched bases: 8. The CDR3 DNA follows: TGTGCCAGCACCCGGGACAGGGAGTGCCAGTACTTC. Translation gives CASTRDRECQYF.

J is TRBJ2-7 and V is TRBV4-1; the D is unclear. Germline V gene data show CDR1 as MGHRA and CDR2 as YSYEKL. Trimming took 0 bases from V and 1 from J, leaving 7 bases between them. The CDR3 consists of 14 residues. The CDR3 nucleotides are TGCGCCAGCAGCCAAGATGGGCGGTCCTACGAGCAGTACTTC. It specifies CASSQDGRSYEQYF.

CDR3: CASSEGFWQPQHF. The CDR3 DNA reads as TGTGCCAGCAGTGAGGGGTTTTGGCAGCCCCAGCATTTT. V and J are TRBV6-1 and TRBJ1-5; no clear D. Trimming pared 3 bases from V and 7 bases from J, leaving 10 bases between. Germline V gene lookup returns CDR1 MNHNS and CDR2 SASEGT. The CDR3 contains 13 residues.

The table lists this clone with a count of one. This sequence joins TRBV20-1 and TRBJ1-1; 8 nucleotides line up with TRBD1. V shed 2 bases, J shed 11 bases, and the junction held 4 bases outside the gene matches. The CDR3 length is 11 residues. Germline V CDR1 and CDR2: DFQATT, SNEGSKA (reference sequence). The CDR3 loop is CSARQDRAAFF. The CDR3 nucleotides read TGCAGTGCTAGACAGGACAGGGCCGCTTTCTTT.

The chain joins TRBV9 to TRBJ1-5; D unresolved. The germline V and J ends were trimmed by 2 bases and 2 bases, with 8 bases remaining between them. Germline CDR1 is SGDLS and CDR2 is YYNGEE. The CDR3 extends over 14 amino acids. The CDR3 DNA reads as TGTGCCAGCAGCGTCGACGCCGGCAATCAGCCCCAGCATTTT. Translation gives CASSVDAGNQPQHF.

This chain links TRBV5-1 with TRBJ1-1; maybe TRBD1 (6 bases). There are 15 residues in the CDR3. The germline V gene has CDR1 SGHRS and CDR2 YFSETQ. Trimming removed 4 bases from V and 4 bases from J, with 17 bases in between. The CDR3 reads CASSPQQGGTTEAFF. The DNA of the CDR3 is TGCGCCAGCAGCCCCCAACAGGGTGGGACCACTGAAGCTTTCTTT.